This T cell receptor beta chain was identified in a study of blood T cell repertoires in COVID-19. Overall study context: Spain, Italy and the United States supplied samples that represented acute and convalescent COVID-19. T cells, B-cell-depleted T cells, or PBMCs supplied cDNA or gDNA.

Original handling: Using reference gene primer amplification, nucleated cell counts were estimated. Some clones are missing from TCRdb's copy, which holds only in-frame ones; the method was immunoSEQ multiplex PCR. V, J and clone size were drawn from that table, and D and trimming were deduced from the DNA. The sample consists of 150,000 to 200,000 clones, about 92% of them appearing once. CDR3 length: 12 residues. V shed 0 bases and J shed 13 bases, with 9 bases lying between them. CDR1 and CDR2 from the germline V gene are LGHNA and YSLEER. Enrolled during active infection, Seattle patients were then followed longitudinally.

The receptor comes from a woman in her sixties with COVID-19, enrolled during active disease. Sequencing was carried out using peripheral blood. The chain combines TRBV4-3 with TRBJ2-2, with D tentatively TRBD1 (5 bases). As DNA, the CDR3 is TGCGCCAGCAGCCAAGAAGGGGCCGTGCTGTTTTTT. The encoded protein is CASSQEGAVLFF.